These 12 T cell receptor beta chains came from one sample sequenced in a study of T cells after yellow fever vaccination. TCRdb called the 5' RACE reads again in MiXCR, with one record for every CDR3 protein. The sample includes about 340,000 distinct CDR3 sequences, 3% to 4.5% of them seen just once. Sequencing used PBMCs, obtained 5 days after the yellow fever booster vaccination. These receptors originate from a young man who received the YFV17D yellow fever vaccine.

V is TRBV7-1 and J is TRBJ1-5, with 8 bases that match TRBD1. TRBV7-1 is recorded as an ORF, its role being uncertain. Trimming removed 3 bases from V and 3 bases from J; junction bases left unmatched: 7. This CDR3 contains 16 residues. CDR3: CASSSVGTGDNQPQHF. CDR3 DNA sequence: TGTGCCAGCAGCTCCGTGGGGACAGGAGACAATCAGCCCCAGCATTTT.

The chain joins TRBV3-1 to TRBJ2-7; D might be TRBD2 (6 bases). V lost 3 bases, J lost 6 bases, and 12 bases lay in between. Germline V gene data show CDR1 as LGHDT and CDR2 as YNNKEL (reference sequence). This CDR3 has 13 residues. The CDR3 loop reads CASSHRPGGEQYV. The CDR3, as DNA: TGTGCCAGCAGCCATCGCCCCGGGGGCGAGCAGTACGTC.

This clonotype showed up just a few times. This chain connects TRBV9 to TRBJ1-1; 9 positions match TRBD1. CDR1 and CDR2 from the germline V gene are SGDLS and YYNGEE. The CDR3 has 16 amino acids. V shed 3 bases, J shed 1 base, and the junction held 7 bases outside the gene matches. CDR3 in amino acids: CASSEGTGLENTEAFF. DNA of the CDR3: TGTGCCAGCAGCGAAGGGACAGGGCTTGAGAACACTGAAGCTTTCTTT.

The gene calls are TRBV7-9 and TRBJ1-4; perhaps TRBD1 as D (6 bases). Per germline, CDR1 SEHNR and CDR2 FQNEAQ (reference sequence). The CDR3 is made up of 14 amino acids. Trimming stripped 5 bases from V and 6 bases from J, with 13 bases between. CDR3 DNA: TGTGCCAGCAGCCCCCGGAACAGGGATGAAAAACTGTTTTTT. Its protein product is CASSPRNRDEKLFF.

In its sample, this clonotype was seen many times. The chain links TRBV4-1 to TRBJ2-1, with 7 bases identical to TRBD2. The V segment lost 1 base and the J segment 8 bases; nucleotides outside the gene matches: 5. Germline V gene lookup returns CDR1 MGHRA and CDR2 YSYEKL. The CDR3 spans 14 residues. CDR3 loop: CASSQAPRGYEQFF. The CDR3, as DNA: TGCGCCAGCAGCCAAGCCCCGCGGGGGTATGAGCAGTTCTTC.

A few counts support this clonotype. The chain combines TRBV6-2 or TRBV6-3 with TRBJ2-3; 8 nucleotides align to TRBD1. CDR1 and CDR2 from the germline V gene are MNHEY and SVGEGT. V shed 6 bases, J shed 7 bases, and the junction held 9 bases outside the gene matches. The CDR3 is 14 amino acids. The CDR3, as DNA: TGTGCCAGCAGCAGAGGGACAGGACGGAATACGCAGTATTTT. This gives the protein CASSRGTGRNTQYF.

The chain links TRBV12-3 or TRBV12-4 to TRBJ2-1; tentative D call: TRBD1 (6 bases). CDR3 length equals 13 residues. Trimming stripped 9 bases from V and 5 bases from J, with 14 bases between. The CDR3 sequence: CASSTRDNNEQFF. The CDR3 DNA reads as TGTGCCAGTTCCACCCGGGACAACAATGAGCAGTTCTTC.

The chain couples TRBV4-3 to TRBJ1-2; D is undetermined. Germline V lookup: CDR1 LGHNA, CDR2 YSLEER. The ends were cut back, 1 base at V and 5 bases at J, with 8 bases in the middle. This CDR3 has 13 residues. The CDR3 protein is CASSQGPPYGYTF. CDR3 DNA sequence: TGCGCCAGCAGCCAAGGTCCGCCGTATGGCTACACCTTC.

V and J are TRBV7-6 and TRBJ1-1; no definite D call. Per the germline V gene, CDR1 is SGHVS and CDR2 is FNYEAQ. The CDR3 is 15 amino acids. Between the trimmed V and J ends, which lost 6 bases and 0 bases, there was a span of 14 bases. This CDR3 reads CASSSSVQLNTEAFF. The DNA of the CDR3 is TGTGCCAGCAGTTCCTCGGTACAGCTGAACACTGAAGCTTTCTTT.

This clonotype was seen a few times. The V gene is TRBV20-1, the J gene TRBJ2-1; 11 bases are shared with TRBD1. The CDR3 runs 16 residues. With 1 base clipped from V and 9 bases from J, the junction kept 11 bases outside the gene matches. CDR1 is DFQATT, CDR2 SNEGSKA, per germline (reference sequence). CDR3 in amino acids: CSARAARDRGVGEQFF. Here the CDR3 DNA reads TGCAGTGCTAGAGCCGCCCGGGACAGGGGGGTGGGTGAGCAGTTCTTC.

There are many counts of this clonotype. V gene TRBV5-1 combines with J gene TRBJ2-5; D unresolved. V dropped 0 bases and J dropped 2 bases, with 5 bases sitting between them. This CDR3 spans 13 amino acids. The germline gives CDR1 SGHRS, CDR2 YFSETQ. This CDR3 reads CASSLVFQETQYF. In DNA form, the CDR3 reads TGCGCCAGCAGCTTGGTTTTTCAAGAGACCCAGTACTTC.

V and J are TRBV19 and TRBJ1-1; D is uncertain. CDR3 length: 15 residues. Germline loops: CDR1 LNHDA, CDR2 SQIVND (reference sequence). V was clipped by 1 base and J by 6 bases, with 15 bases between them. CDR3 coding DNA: TGTGCCAGTAGTATAGCTTCTATGTCTTTCGCTGAAGCTTTCTTT. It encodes CASSIASMSFAEAFF. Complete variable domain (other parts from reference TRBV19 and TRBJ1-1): DGGITQSPKYLFRKEGQNVTLSCEQNLNHDAMYWYRQDPGQGLRLIYYSQIVNDFQKGDIAEGYSVSREKKESFPLTVTSAQKNPTAFYLCASSIASMSFAEAFFGQGTRLTVV.